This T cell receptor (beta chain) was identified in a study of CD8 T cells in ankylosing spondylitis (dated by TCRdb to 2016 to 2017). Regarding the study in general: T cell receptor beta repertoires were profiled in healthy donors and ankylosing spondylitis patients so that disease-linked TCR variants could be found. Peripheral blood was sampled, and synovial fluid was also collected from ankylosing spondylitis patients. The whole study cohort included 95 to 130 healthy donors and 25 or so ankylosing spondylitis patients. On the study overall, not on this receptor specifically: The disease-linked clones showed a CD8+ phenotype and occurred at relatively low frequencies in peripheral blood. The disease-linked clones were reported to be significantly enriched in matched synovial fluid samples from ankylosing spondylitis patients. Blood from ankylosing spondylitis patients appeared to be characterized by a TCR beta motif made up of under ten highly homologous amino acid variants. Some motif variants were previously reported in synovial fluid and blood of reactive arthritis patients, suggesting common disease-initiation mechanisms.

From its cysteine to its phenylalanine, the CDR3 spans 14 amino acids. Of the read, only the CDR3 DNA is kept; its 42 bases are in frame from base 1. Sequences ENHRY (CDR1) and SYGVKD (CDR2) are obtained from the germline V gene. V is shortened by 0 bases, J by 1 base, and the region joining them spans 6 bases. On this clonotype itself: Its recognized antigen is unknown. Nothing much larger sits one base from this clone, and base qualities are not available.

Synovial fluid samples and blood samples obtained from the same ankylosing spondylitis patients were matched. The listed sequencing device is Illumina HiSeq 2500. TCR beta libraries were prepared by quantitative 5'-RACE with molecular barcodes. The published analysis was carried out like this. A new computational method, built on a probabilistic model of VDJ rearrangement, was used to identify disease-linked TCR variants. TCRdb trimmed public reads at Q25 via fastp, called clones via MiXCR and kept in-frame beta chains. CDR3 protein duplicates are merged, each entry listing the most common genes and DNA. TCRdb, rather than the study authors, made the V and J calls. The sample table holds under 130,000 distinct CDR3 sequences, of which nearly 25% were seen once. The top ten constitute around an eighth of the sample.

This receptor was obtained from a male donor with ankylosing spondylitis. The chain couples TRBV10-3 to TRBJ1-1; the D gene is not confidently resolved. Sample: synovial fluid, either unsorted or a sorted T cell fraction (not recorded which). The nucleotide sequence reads TGTGCCATCAGTGAGTCCGACGGGAACACTGAAGCTTTCTTT. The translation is CAISESDGNTEAFF.